A selection of T cell receptor beta chains follows, all from one sample in a study of T-cell memory formation after mild COVID-19. TCRdb analysed the 5' RACE reads with MiXCR anew, one entry per CDR3 protein. This repertoire shows roughly 200,000 distinct CDR3 sequences, about 16% found once; its top ten account for roughly 2.4%. Sequencing was carried out using PBMCs or a T cell subset sorted from them (not recorded which). These TCRs come from an adult woman who had mild COVID-19 (a few samples of this study predate the infection). Cell type and time point are not known. Each CDR3 is given with its conserved first and last residue. The order of the fields is V gene, J gene, D gene, clone size, CDR3 DNA, CDR3 protein. A D gene is named only where the DNA matches it firmly. Not all rows give a size; the values are once, few, many and, for expanded clones, a class.

TRBV6-2/TRBV6-3	TRBJ1-5	.	.	TGTGCCAGCACCCCTCTCGGGTACAATCAGCCCCAGCATTTT	CASTPLGYNQPQHF
TRBV2	TRBJ1-6	TRBD1	.	TGTGCCAGCAGAGACGCGACAGGGCATCTGGCACCCCTCCACTTT	CASRDATGHLAPLHF
TRBV7-2	TRBJ2-7	.	.	TGTGCCAGCAGCTTAGATGTTGGCGAGCAGTACTTC	CASSLDVGEQYF
TRBV6-5	TRBJ2-5	TRBD2	few	TGTGCCAGCAGTTCCGCGGGGGGGCCGCGCGGAGAGACCCAGTACTTC	CASSSAGGPRGETQYF
TRBV29-1	TRBJ2-1	.	few	TGCAGCGTTTTGACCAGGGCCCGTTGGAATGAGCAGTTCTTC	CSVLTRARWNEQFF
TRBV20-1	TRBJ1-5	.	few	TGCAGTGCTAGAGAGGGGGCGTGGAGCAATCAGCCCCAGCATTTT	CSAREGAWSNQPQHF
TRBV2	TRBJ1-1	.	.	TGTGCCAGCAGGACAAAACCGAACACTGAAGCTTTCTTT	CASRTKPNTEAFF
TRBV5-1	TRBJ1-2	TRBD1	few	TGCGCCAGCAGCGCGGGACAGGGAGGTGGCTACACCTTC	CASSAGQGGGYTF
TRBV5-6	TRBJ2-3	.	few	TGTGCCAGCAGCTTGTTAAACGGGATTAGTACTAGCACAGATACGCAGTATTTT	CASSLLNGISTSTDTQYF
TRBV4-1	TRBJ2-1	.	few	TGCGCCAGCAGCCAAGATCAACAGGGTCCCCTCGATGAGCAGTTCTTC	CASSQDQQGPLDEQFF
TRBV5-4	TRBJ2-5	.	.	TGTGCCAGCAGCCTGGCCCCGGGGGAGGAGACCCAGTACTTC	CASSLAPGEETQYF
TRBV7-6	TRBJ2-1	.	.	TGTGCCAGCAGCTTGTCAGGGGTCTCCTACTACAATGAGCAGTTCTTC	CASSLSGVSYYNEQFF
TRBV5-5	TRBJ2-3	.	medium-sized	TGTGCCAGCAGCTGGGACTGGCTTTCCACAGATACGCAGTATTTT	CASSWDWLSTDTQYF
TRBV5-1	TRBJ2-2	.	.	TGCGCCAGCAGCGCCGAGGACCCTACCGGGGAGCTGTTTTTT	CASSAEDPTGELFF
TRBV18	TRBJ1-1	.	few	TGTGCCAGCTCACCGGGAGCGGCGAGGACTGAAGCTTTCTTT	CASSPGAARTEAFF
TRBV4-2	TRBJ1-1	.	many	TGTGCCAGCAGCCAAGTCGGATCTGGAGACAGAGCTTTCTTT	CASSQVGSGDRAFF
TRBV27	TRBJ1-1	.	.	TGTGCCAGCAGTCTCCGGGGTAAAGAAGCTTTCTTT	CASSLRGKEAFF
TRBV18	TRBJ1-5	.	.	TGTGCCAGCTCACCACGGGGGGTGGGGAGCAATCAGCCCCAGCATTTT	CASSPRGVGSNQPQHF
TRBV4-2	TRBJ2-5	TRBD2	.	TGTGCCAGCAGCCTTGGGACAAGCGGGAGGGCCGAGACCCAGTACTTC	CASSLGTSGRAETQYF
TRBV3-1	TRBJ2-1	.	few	TGTGCCAGCAGCCGGAAGGTAATAGCGGAAGACAATGAGCAGTTCTTC	CASSRKVIAEDNEQFF
TRBV14	TRBJ1-2	.	many	TGTGCCAGCAGCCGATCAGGGCCGGGCTATGGCTACACCTTC	CASSRSGPGYGYTF
TRBV15	TRBJ2-4	.	.	TGTGCCACCAGCAGGCCCGTAGCCAAAAACATTCAGTACTTC	CATSRPVAKNIQYF